The 15 T cell receptor beta chains listed next were all sequenced from one sample in a study of blood T cell repertoires in COVID-19. Repertoires were generated with immunoSEQ multiplex PCR, while TCRdb's copy carries only in-frame clones and drops some. The sample includes 250,000 to 350,000 clones, 88% of them seen just once. The specimen was peripheral blood. All receptors derive from a woman in her 30s with COVID-19, enrolled during active disease.

The chain uses TRBV19 and TRBJ1-5; D gene ambiguous. The CDR3 consists of 16 residues. The germline V gene encodes CDR1 LNHDA and CDR2 SQIVND (reference sequence). V was shortened by 6 bases and J by 0 bases, with 15 bases between the two germline ends. The CDR3 region is CASRGRGVSSNQPQHF. The CDR3 DNA follows: TGTGCCAGTAGAGGCCGCGGTGTCAGTAGCAATCAGCCCCAGCATTTT.

This clone was counted once. The V call is TRBV28, the J call TRBJ1-2; D remains ambiguous. V was trimmed by 7 bases and J by 8 bases, leaving 14 bases between them. Germline V gives CDR1 MDHEN, CDR2 SYDVKM. The CDR3 covers 12 residues. CDR3 coding DNA: TGTGCCAGCAAAGGAGCGGTAGGCGGCTACACCTTC. Residues: CASKGAVGGYTF.

This chain uses TRBV2 with TRBJ1-3; D remains unclear. Germline CDR1 reads SNHLY; CDR2 reads FYNNEI. This CDR3 is built from 16 residues. Trimming pared 4 bases from V and 0 bases from J, leaving 13 bases between. The CDR3 DNA follows: TGTGCCAGCAGTGTGACATCTTCTATCTCTGGAAACACCATATATTTT. As protein: CASSVTSSISGNTIYF.

The gene calls are TRBV7-6 and TRBJ1-1; D perhaps matches TRBD1 (5 bases). V was trimmed by 1 base and J by 1 base, leaving 10 bases between them. Germline V gene lookup returns CDR1 SGHVS and CDR2 FNYEAQ. The CDR3 runs to 15 residues. DNA of the CDR3: TGTGCCAGCAGCTTAGGTACGGGGGGGAACACTGAAGCTTTCTTT. Residues: CASSLGTGGNTEAFF.

This clone was counted once. This chain links TRBV27 with TRBJ1-4; TRBD1 agrees at 7 bases. The junction had 6 bases not matched to a gene; V was cut back by 6 bases and J by 5 bases. CDR3 length: 14 residues. Germline assignment: CDR1 MNHEY and CDR2 SMNVEV (reference sequence). The CDR3 sequence is CASSPWDRNEKLFF. CDR3 coding DNA: TGTGCCAGCAGCCCCTGGGACAGAAATGAAAAACTGTTTTTT.

The chain couples TRBV9 to TRBJ2-3, with 7 nucleotides matching TRBD2. This CDR3 spans 14 amino acids. CDR1 and CDR2 (germline): SGDLS, YYNGEE. With 4 bases clipped from V and 5 bases from J, the junction kept 7 bases outside the gene matches. The CDR3 bases are TGTGCCAGCAGCCCCCAGATAGCGGGAGATACGCAGTATTTT. Amino acid sequence: CASSPQIAGDTQYF.

The V call is TRBV5-4, the J call TRBJ2-1; weak D call: TRBD2 (6 bases). The ends were cut back, 0 bases at V and 7 bases at J, with 14 bases in the middle. The CDR3 consists of 15 residues. CDR1 and CDR2 from the germline V gene are SGHNT and YYREEE (reference sequence). CDR3 coding DNA: TGTGCCAGCAGCTTGGTCGGGGGAGCTAAGAATGAGCAGTTCTTC. Protein product: CASSLVGGAKNEQFF.

The chain is built from TRBV3-1 (or the pseudogene TRBV3-2) and TRBJ2-4; D is unclear. The V gene's germline CDR1 is LGHDT and CDR2 YNNKEL (reference sequence). V lost 1 base to trimming and J lost 5 bases, with 6 bases between them. This CDR3 has 13 residues. The CDR3 region is CASSQGQENIQYF. DNA for the CDR3: TGTGCCAGCAGCCAAGGGCAGGAAAACATTCAGTACTTC.

The V gene is TRBV18, the J gene TRBJ2-4; 7 bases align to TRBD2. Germline V gives CDR1 KGHSH, CDR2 LQKENI. V lost 0 bases to trimming and J lost 5 bases; unmatched junction nucleotides: 4. The CDR3 is made up of 15 amino acids. CDR3 sequence reads: CASSPPRGSENIQYF. The CDR3 DNA reads as TGTGCCAGCTCACCACCGCGGGGGTCGGAAAACATTCAGTACTTC.

The CDR3 DNA is TGTGCCAGCAGTGAAGAGGCGGCCAACCAGCCCCAGCATTTT. This codes for CASSEEAANQPQHF. The chain uses TRBV2 and TRBJ1-5; D not certain. Trimming removed 1 base from V and 7 bases from J, with 11 bases in between. Germline V CDR1 and CDR2: SNHLY, FYNNEI. This CDR3 has 14 amino acids. The full variable domain, completed using reference TRBV2 and TRBJ1-5, is EPEVTQTPSHQVTQMGQEVILRCVPISNHLYFYWYRQILGQKVEFLVSFYNNEISEKSEIFDDQFSVERPDGSNFTLKIRSTKLEDSAMYFCASSEEAANQPQHFGDGTRLSIL.

V and J are TRBV6-4 and TRBJ2-3, with D possibly being TRBD1 (6 bases). This CDR3 is built from 15 residues. V was pared by 3 bases and J by 1 base, with 11 bases between. Germline assignment: CDR1 MRHNA and CDR2 SNTAGT. The CDR3 DNA follows: TGTGCCAGCAGTGAGTCCCCAGGGGGCACAGATACGCAGTATTTT. Protein sequence: CASSESPGGTDTQYF.

This clone was counted a few times. CDR3 in amino acids: CASSSAASGSYEQYF. CDR3 DNA sequence: TGTGCCAGCAGCTCGGCGGCTAGCGGATCCTACGAGCAGTACTTC. V is TRBV7-2 and J is TRBJ2-7, with 7 bases lining up with TRBD2. CDR3 length: 15 amino acids. The germline V gene encodes CDR1 SGHTA and CDR2 FQGNSA. V shed 4 bases, J shed 1 base, and the junction held 7 bases outside the gene matches.

The rearrangement uses TRBV28 and TRBJ1-1; D is ambiguous. Germline CDR1 reads MDHEN; CDR2 reads SYDVKM. V lost 1 base and J 4 bases, leaving 10 bases between the germline ends. The length of the CDR3 is 14 residues. This CDR3 reads CASSLSGMATEAFF. CDR3 bases: TGTGCCAGCAGTTTATCGGGGATGGCCACTGAAGCTTTCTTT.

The chain uses TRBV24-1 and TRBJ2-5; 13 bases align to TRBD2. CDR3 size: 16 residues. CDR1 and CDR2 (germline): KGHDR, SFDVKD. V shed 3 bases and J 5 bases; nucleotides not matched to a gene: 5. Here the CDR3 DNA reads TGTGCCACCAGTGATCTCGGACTAGCGGGAGCGGAGACCCAGTACTTC. It is translated as CATSDLGLAGAETQYF.

The chain joins TRBV27 to TRBJ1-1, with TRBD1 matching 7 bases. With 4 bases clipped from V and 3 bases from J, the junction kept 2 bases outside the gene matches. Germline CDR1 and CDR2: MNHEY and SMNVEV (reference sequence). The CDR3 spans 13 residues. The CDR3 protein is CASSWQGDTEAFF. The CDR3 DNA is TGTGCCAGCAGTTGGCAGGGGGACACTGAAGCTTTCTTT.